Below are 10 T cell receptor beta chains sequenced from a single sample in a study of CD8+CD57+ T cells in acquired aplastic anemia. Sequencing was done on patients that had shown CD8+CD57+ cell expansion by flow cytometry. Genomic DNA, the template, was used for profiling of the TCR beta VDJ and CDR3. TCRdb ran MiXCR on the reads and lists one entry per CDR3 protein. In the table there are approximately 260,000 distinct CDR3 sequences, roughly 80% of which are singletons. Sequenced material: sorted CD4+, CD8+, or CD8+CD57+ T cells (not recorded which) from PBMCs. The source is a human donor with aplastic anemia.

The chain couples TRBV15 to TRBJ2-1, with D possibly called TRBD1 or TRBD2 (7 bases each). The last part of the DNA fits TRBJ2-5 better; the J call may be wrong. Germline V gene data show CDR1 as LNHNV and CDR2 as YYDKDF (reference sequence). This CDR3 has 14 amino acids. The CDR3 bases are TGTCCCTGTGCCAGGGGGGGCGCTCGAGAGACCCAGTACTTC. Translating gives CPCARGGARETQYF.

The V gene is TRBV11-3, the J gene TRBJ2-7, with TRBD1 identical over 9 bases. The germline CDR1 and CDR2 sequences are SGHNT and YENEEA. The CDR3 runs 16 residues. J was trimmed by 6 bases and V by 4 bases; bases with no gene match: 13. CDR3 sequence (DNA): TGTGCCAGCAGCTCACATCCGAGGACAGGGGTCCCCGAGCAGTACTTC. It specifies CASSSHPRTGVPEQYF.

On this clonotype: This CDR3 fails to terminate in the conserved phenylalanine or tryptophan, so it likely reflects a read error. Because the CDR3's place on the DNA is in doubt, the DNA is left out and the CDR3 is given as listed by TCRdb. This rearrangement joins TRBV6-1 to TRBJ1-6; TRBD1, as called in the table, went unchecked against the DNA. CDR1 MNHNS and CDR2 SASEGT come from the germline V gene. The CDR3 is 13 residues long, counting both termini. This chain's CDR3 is CASSEVGGRPHTQ.

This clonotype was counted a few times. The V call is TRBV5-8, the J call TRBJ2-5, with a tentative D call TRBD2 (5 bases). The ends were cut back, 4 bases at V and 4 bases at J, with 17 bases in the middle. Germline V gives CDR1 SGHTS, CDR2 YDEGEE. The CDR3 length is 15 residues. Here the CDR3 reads CASSPERAWGETQYF. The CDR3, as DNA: TGTGCCAGCAGCCCAGAGAGGGCCTGGGGAGAGACCCAGTACTTC.

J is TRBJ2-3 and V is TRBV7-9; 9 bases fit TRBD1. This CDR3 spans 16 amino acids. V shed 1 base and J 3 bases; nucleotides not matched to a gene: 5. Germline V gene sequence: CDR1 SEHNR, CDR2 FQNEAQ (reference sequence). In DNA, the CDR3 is TGTGCCAGCAGCTTAGGGTACAGGGGGCGGACAGATACGCAGTATTTT. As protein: CASSLGYRGRTDTQYF.

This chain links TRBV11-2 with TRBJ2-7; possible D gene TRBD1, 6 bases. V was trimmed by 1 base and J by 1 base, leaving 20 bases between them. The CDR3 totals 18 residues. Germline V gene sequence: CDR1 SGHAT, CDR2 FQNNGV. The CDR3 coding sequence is TGTGCCAGCAGCTTAGGGACAGCATGGACAGCCCTTTCCTACGAGCAGTACGTC. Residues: CASSLGTAWTALSYEQYV.

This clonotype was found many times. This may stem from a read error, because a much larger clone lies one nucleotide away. CDR3 bases: TGTGCCAGCAGCTTGGAGAGGGAAGATACGCAGTATTTT. Translated: CASSLEREDTQYF. V usage is TRBV5-6 and J usage is TRBJ2-3, with D perhaps TRBD2 (5 bases). Trimming pared 0 bases from V and 5 bases from J, leaving 7 bases between. There are 13 residues in the CDR3. Germline CDR1 SGHDT, CDR2 YYEEEE.

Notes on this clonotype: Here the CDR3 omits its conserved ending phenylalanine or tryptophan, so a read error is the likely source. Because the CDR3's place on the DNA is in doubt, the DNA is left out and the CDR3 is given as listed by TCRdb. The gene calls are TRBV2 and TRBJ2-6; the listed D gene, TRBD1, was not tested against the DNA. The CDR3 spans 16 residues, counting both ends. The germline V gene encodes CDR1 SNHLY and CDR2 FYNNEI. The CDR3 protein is CASSYGGTYTPYFLTG.

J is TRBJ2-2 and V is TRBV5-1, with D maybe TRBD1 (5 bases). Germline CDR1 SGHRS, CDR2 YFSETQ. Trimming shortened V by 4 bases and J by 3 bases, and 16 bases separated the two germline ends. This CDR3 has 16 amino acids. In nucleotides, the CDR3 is TGCGCCAGCAGCGTGGACAAGGCGGACGACACCGGGGAGCTGTTTTTT. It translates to CASSVDKADDTGELFF.

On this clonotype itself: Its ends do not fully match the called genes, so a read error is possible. CDR3 in DNA: TGTGCCAGCAGCCATCCAGCCCGCGGCTACAGTGAGCAGTTCTTC. Translated: CASSHPARGYSEQFF. The chain carries TRBV5-4 and TRBJ2-1; D unclear. This CDR3 has 15 residues. Germline lookup yields CDR1 SGHNT and CDR2 YYREEE (reference sequence).